A single T cell receptor (beta chain) is shown here with its context. The target of this receptor is not known. Qualities for individual bases were not recorded, and no much larger clone is one base off. V and J are truncated by 5 bases and 5 bases respectively, leaving an intervening sequence of 18 bases. CDR3 length: 15 amino acids, cysteine to phenylalanine. Of the read, only the CDR3 DNA is kept; its 45 bases are in frame from base 1. CDR1 is given as MRHNA and CDR2 as SNTAGT, both from the germline V gene. The data were taken from a study of T cell changes during pregnancy in multiple sclerosis (dated by TCRdb to between 2019 and 2020). With respect to the entire study: The study looked at changes in the T cell repertoire across pregnancy in women with multiple sclerosis.

The library was produced with the immunoSEQ multiplex PCR assay. Sourced from immuneACCESS, this table was stored by TCRdb with only in-frame sequences that have V and J called. A share of the clones is absent; for the studies checked, an unresolved V gene accounts for under half, and the remainder has no known explanation. The sample has some 60,000 clones on record, approximately 90% of them singletons. The leading ten clones occupy around 1.7% of the sample. The sequence was obtained from a female donor with multiple sclerosis, enrolled in a pregnancy study. The sample here was peripheral blood, taken after pregnancy. The chain couples TRBV6-4 to TRBJ2-5, with TRBD2 as a weak D call on 7 bases. The base sequence is TGTGCCAGCAGTCCCCAAGGGGGGGGCCAGGAGACCCAGTACTTC. Its protein reads: CASSPQGGGQETQYF.